The 20 T cell receptor beta chains in this list originate from one sample, sequenced in a study of shared clonotypes between healthy human individuals. Clones were sequenced by immunoSEQ multiplex PCR, and TCRdb holds only the in-frame ones, with some missing. This repertoire shows about 1.1 million clones, approximately 78% found once; its top ten account for 0.6% to 0.7%. Input material: memory CD4+ T cells from PBMCs. Subset here: CD45RA-negative fraction. The receptor source for this set is a man aged 18-30 years in good health. Some clones in this sample may be carry-over from other donors' samples.

In regard to this clone: The junction differs from germline at one of its ends, possibly a read error. The chain joins TRBV4-1 to TRBJ2-1, with 10 nucleotides matching TRBD2. Per germline, CDR1 MGHRA and CDR2 YSYEKL. This CDR3 has 15 amino acids. In DNA, the CDR3 is TGCGCCAGCAGCCAACTAGCGGGAGTTTACATTGAGCAGTTCTTC. Protein product: CASSQLAGVYIEQFF.

The rearrangement uses TRBV27 and TRBJ2-3; 7 bases align to TRBD2. Germline assignment: CDR1 MNHEY and CDR2 SMNVEV (reference sequence). Unmatched junction bases numbered 6, after V lost 0 bases and J lost 0 bases. CDR3 length: 17 residues. CDR3 nucleotides: TGTGCCAGCAGTTTATCGCCGTCTAGCGGTAGCACAGATACGCAGTATTTT. Translating it yields CASSLSPSSGSTDTQYF.

The genes are TRBV7-2 and TRBJ2-5, with 7 positions matching TRBD2. With V trimmed by 5 bases and J by 5 bases, 8 bases remained unmatched. In germline, CDR1 is SGHTA, CDR2 FQGNSA. This CDR3 is 14 amino acids long. Here the CDR3 DNA reads TGTGCCAGCAGCCCGTCGCGGCGGGAGGAGACCCAGTACTTC. It specifies CASSPSRREETQYF. The full variable domain, its missing parts supplied by reference TRBV7-2 and TRBJ2-5, is GAGVSQSPSNKVTEKGKDVELRCDPISGHTALYWYRQSLGQGLEFLIYFQGNSAPDKSGLPSDRFSAERTGGSVSTLTIQRTQQEDSAVYLCASSPSRREETQYFGPGTRLLVL.

V and J are TRBV7-2 and TRBJ1-2; D call uncertain. Germline assignment: CDR1 SGHTA and CDR2 FQGNSA. Trimming shortened V by 4 bases and J by 8 bases, and 11 bases separated the two germline ends. The CDR3 totals 12 residues. The DNA of the CDR3 is TGTGCCAGCAGCTCTCGAAGTTACGGCTACACCTTC. It codes for CASSSRSYGYTF.

This clone has just one count. The chain joins TRBV7-6 to TRBJ2-2; D tentatively fits TRBD1 or TRBD2 (5 bases each). Germline V gene lookup returns CDR1 SGHVS and CDR2 FNYEAQ. The CDR3 loop spans 15 amino acids. The V gene lost 5 bases and the J gene lost 3 bases, with 13 bases spanning the gap. CDR3 DNA sequence: TGTGCCAGCAGCCCCGGGACGATCGACACCGGGGAGCTGTTTTTT. This codes for CASSPGTIDTGELFF.

The rearrangement uses TRBV11-2 and TRBJ1-2; D not certain. The CDR3 totals 15 residues. Germline loops: CDR1 SGHAT, CDR2 FQNNGV. Trimming pared 6 bases from V and 4 bases from J, leaving 18 bases between. The CDR3 loop is CASRPTIRVGYGYTF. The CDR3 DNA reads as TGTGCCAGCAGGCCTACTATTAGGGTCGGCTATGGCTACACCTTC.

V gene TRBV28 combines with J gene TRBJ1-5, with 9 bases matching TRBD1. The J segment lost 3 bases and the V segment lost 5 bases, leaving 14 bases of the junction unmatched. The CDR3 is made up of 18 amino acids. The V gene's germline CDR1 is MDHEN and CDR2 SYDVKM. The CDR3 coding sequence is TGTGCCAGCAGTATAACAGGGGGCTCGGGTGTATTCAATCAGCCCCAGCATTTT. It codes for CASSITGGSGVFNQPQHF.

The chain joins TRBV7-2 to TRBJ2-7, with 8 bases that match TRBD2. The CDR3 length is 15 residues. Germline CDR1 SGHTA, CDR2 FQGNSA. The J segment lost 2 bases and the V segment lost 1 base, leaving 4 bases of the junction unmatched. CDR3 region: CASSLGVAGPYEQYF. The CDR3 DNA is TGTGCCAGCAGCTTAGGGGTAGCGGGGCCCTACGAGCAGTACTTC.

This clone was seen a handful of times. This chain joins TRBV14 and TRBJ2-7, with D possibly being TRBD2 (5 bases). V lost 2 bases and J lost 2, with 13 bases in between. There are 15 residues in the CDR3. Germline values: CDR1 SGHDN, CDR2 FVKESK. This CDR3 reads CASSQQSGSAYEQYF. CDR3 nucleotide sequence: TGTGCCAGCAGCCAACAAAGCGGTTCAGCCTACGAGCAGTACTTC.

In this sample, this clone turned up a few times. The chain carries TRBV5-3 and TRBJ2-1; 7 nucleotides agree with TRBD2. TRBV5-3 is an ORF, with its function uncertain. Unmatched junction bases numbered 13, after V lost 1 base and J lost 3 bases. CDR3 size: 18 residues. The CDR3 region is CARSLRPGGSGYYNEQFF. CDR3 nucleotide sequence: TGTGCCAGAAGCTTGAGGCCTGGCGGGAGTGGGTACTACAATGAGCAGTTCTTC.

The chain recombines TRBV9 with TRBJ2-3, with D maybe TRBD1 (5 bases). The CDR3 sequence is 12 residues long. CDR1 is SGDLS, CDR2 YYNGEE, per germline. Trimming shortened V by 4 bases and J by 4 bases, and 7 bases separated the two germline ends. The DNA for the CDR3 is TGTGCCAGCAGCCAAGGGGCAGATACGCAGTATTTT. It translates to CASSQGADTQYF.

This sequence joins TRBV28 and TRBJ2-2; weak D call: TRBD2 (5 bases). The CDR3 runs 13 residues. Deletions cut 7 bases from V and 3 bases from J, with 9 bases between. Germline-derived CDR1 and CDR2 are MDHEN and SYDVKM. Here the CDR3 reads CASTSGYTGELFF. CDR3 DNA sequence: TGTGCCAGCACCAGCGGCTACACCGGGGAGCTGTTTTTT.

The chain has TRBV30 and TRBJ2-7; D perhaps matches TRBD2 (6 bases). This CDR3 spans 15 amino acids. The V end was cut by 3 bases, the J end by 5 bases, with 20 bases between. Germline V gives CDR1 GTSNPN, CDR2 SVGIG (reference sequence). CDR3 nucleotide sequence: TGTGCCTGGAGCACCGGGACTCACCGGGGCAACGAGCAGTACTTC. Amino acid sequence: CAWSTGTHRGNEQYF.

The rearrangement links TRBV19 to TRBJ2-2; D gene unclear. Looked up from germline, CDR1 is LNHDA and CDR2 is SQIVND (reference sequence). Trimming left V 0 bases short and J 7 bases short, with 9 bases between. The CDR3 length is 14 residues. The CDR3 DNA reads as TGTGCCAGTAGTATAGAGGTAGTAATCGGGGAGCTGTTTTTT. Its protein is CASSIEVVIGELFF.

The chain employs TRBV7-2 and TRBJ2-2; tentatively, D is TRBD1 (6 bases). Germline V gene sequence: CDR1 SGHTA, CDR2 FQGNSA. V lost 5 bases to trimming and J lost 4 bases, with 11 bases between them. The CDR3 spans 14 residues. The CDR3 bases are TGTGCCAGCAGCCGAGGACAGTTCACCGGGGAGCTGTTTTTT. Translated, it gives CASSRGQFTGELFF.

This chain connects TRBV2 to TRBJ1-3; D is unresolved. This CDR3 contains 11 residues. Germline V lookup: CDR1 SNHLY, CDR2 FYNNEI. V lost 6 bases and J 8 bases, leaving 8 bases between the germline ends. As DNA, the CDR3 is TGTGCCAGCAGGGCATCACACACCATATATTTT. This encodes CASRASHTIYF.

As concerns this clone: Other DNA sequences within the sample encode an identical CDR3. V and J are TRBV7-2 and TRBJ2-5, with 7 nucleotides matching TRBD1. V gave up 1 base and J gave up 5 bases; unmatched junction bases: 4. This CDR3 comprises 14 residues. CDR1 and CDR2 (germline): SGHTA, FQGNSA. Written as DNA, the CDR3 is TGTGCCAGCAGCTTAGATGGACAGGTGGAGACCCAGTACTTC. The encoded protein is CASSLDGQVETQYF.

The gene calls are TRBV5-1 and TRBJ2-7, with D hard to call. Trimming left V 2 bases short and J 3 bases short, with 15 bases between. Germline V CDR1 and CDR2: SGHRS, YFSETQ. This CDR3 has 15 residues. The CDR3 DNA reads as TGCGCCAGCAGCTTCCTCCCCGGGTTTGGCTACGAGCAGTACTTC. This sequence encodes CASSFLPGFGYEQYF.

The genes are TRBV4-3 and TRBJ1-3; D not certain. Per the germline V gene, CDR1 is LGHNA and CDR2 is YSLEER. Between the trimmed V and J ends, which lost 2 bases and 4 bases, there was a span of 9 bases. This CDR3 is built from 14 residues. CDR3 amino acids: CASSQIARGNTIYF. The DNA for the CDR3 is TGCGCCAGCAGCCAAATAGCCAGGGGAAACACCATATATTTT.

The chain is built from TRBV7-2 and TRBJ1-2; D may be TRBD1 (5 bases). This CDR3 has 16 residues. The germline gives CDR1 SGHTA, CDR2 FQGNSA. V was cut by 5 bases and J by 5 bases, with 21 bases left in between. In nucleotides, the CDR3 is TGTGCCAGCAGCCCAATGGTCGGGGCAGAGTATTATGGCTACACCTTC. Residues: CASSPMVGAEYYGYTF.